The 18 T cell receptor beta chains below all came from one sample that was sequenced in a study of glioma-infiltrating T cells after dendritic cell vaccination (dated by TCRdb to the mid-2010s). The sample's time point label, in plain terms: after dendritic cell vaccination, including at tumor progression/relapse. The library was produced with the immunoSEQ multiplex PCR assay. TCRdb retrieved this table from immuneACCESS and kept in-frame rearrangements only. Not all clones are present; in checked studies, unresolved V genes account for under half, and no reason is known for the remainder. For this sample there are around 90,000 clones; roughly 77% appear just once. The top ten hold less than 2.5% of the sample. The sequencing used blood, collected after dendritic cell vaccination. The source of these receptors is a human donor with glioblastoma.

The chain is built from TRBV5-1 and TRBJ2-5; D might be TRBD2 (6 bases). The CDR3 runs 14 residues. The germline V gene encodes CDR1 SGHRS and CDR2 YFSETQ. Trimming took off 0 bases at V and 5 bases at J, with 11 bases between the two ends. CDR3 sequence: CASSLESSDETQYF. The CDR3, as DNA: TGCGCCAGCAGCTTGGAATCTAGCGACGAGACCCAGTACTTC. Together with reference TRBV5-1 and TRBJ2-5, the CDR3 gives the full variable domain: KAGVTQTPRYLIKTRGQQVTLSCSPISGHRSVSWYQQTPGQGLQFLFEYFSETQRNKGNFPGRFSGRQFSNSRSEMNVSTLELGDSALYLCASSLESSDETQYFGPGTRLLVL.

The CDR3 spells CASSAGQDYGYTF. For the CDR3, the DNA is TGCGCCAGCAGCGCGGGACAGGACTATGGCTACACCTTC. The chain links TRBV5-1 to TRBJ1-2; 8 bases are shared with TRBD1. Germline values: CDR1 SGHRS, CDR2 YFSETQ. The CDR3 is made up of 13 amino acids. With V trimmed by 4 bases and J by 3 bases, 2 bases remained unmatched.

This sequence joins TRBV2 and TRBJ2-7, with D possibly matching TRBD1 (6 bases). Germline V lookup: CDR1 SNHLY, CDR2 FYNNEI. V shed 4 bases and J shed 0 bases, with 10 bases lying between them. The CDR3 covers 14 residues. Here the CDR3 DNA reads TGTGCCAGCAGTGCCCGGGACACCTCCTACGAGCAGTACGTC. Translation: CASSARDTSYEQYV.

This chain joins TRBV19 and TRBJ2-1, with 9 bases that match TRBD2. Germline values: CDR1 LNHDA, CDR2 SQIVND (reference sequence). With 7 bases clipped from V and 1 base from J, the junction kept 5 bases outside the gene matches. The CDR3 is 15 residues long. The CDR3 spells CASISSGSSYNEQFF. In nucleotides, the CDR3 is TGTGCCAGTATAAGTAGCGGGAGTTCCTACAATGAGCAGTTCTTC.

This clone was found once. The chain recombines TRBV14 with TRBJ1-1, with D possibly being TRBD1 (6 bases). Trimming left V 4 bases short and J 6 bases short, with 27 bases between. CDR1 and CDR2 (germline): SGHDN, FVKESK. The CDR3 contains 18 residues. CDR3 amino acids: CASSPQGLTRWLTAEAFF. CDR3 DNA: TGTGCCAGCAGCCCGCAGGGGCTCACCAGGTGGCTGACGGCTGAAGCTTTCTTT.

The CDR3 sequence is CASSKGHSDEKLFF. DNA of the CDR3: TGTGCCAGCAGTAAGGGACATAGCGATGAAAAACTGTTTTTT. This chain joins TRBV6-5 and TRBJ1-4; D perhaps matches TRBD1 (6 bases). CDR1 and CDR2 (germline): MNHEY, SVGAGI. V was cut by 5 bases and J by 6 bases, with 13 bases left in between. The CDR3 extends over 14 amino acids.

In this sample, this clone turned up once. V usage is TRBV6-6 and J usage is TRBJ1-5, with 7 positions matching TRBD1. Germline V CDR1 and CDR2: MNHNY, SVGAGI (reference sequence). After removal of 6 bases from V and 4 bases from J, the junction contained 6 bases not matched to a gene. The CDR3 sequence is 14 residues long. The CDR3 reads CASSTMTGNQPQHF. CDR3 bases: TGTGCCAGCAGCACTATGACAGGGAATCAGCCCCAGCATTTT.

This clone showed up just a few times. The chain uses TRBV6-5 and TRBJ1-1; 7 bases map to TRBD1. The CDR3 is made up of 15 amino acids. Per germline, CDR1 MNHEY and CDR2 SVGAGI. Trimming removed 5 bases from V and 1 base from J; junction bases left unmatched: 7. The CDR3 protein is CASSDYYRGNTEAFF. The DNA of the CDR3 is TGTGCCAGCAGTGACTATTACAGGGGGAACACTGAAGCTTTCTTT.

The rearrangement joins TRBV7-2 to TRBJ1-2; 7 bases map to TRBD1. Germline lookup yields CDR1 SGHTA and CDR2 FQGNSA. CDR3 length equals 15 residues. After removal of 2 bases from V and 8 bases from J, the junction contained 11 bases not matched to a gene. The CDR3 DNA is TGTGCCAGCAGCTTAAGGGCCACCAGGGGGGAAGGCTACACCTTC. Encoded protein: CASSLRATRGEGYTF.

The chain uses TRBV30 and TRBJ2-2, with D possibly TRBD1 on 6 matching bases. Between the trimmed V and J ends, which lost 3 bases and 1 base, there was a span of 9 bases. The CDR3 is 14 amino acids. Germline V CDR1 and CDR2: GTSNPN, SVGIG (reference sequence). The CDR3 is CAWRGQVNTGELFF. CDR3 sequence (DNA): TGTGCCTGGAGGGGACAAGTGAACACCGGGGAGCTGTTTTTT.

The gene calls are TRBV15 and TRBJ2-2, with 8 bases fitting TRBD1. V shed 0 bases, J shed 6 bases, and the junction held 6 bases outside the gene matches. Germline assignment: CDR1 LNHNV and CDR2 YYDKDF (reference sequence). The CDR3 runs 16 residues. CDR3 nucleotide sequence: TGTGCCACCAGCAGAGATTCAGGGGGCGAATCCGGGGAGCTGTTTTTT. This sequence encodes CATSRDSGGESGELFF.

This rearrangement joins TRBV9 to TRBJ2-1; D unclear. Per germline, CDR1 SGDLS and CDR2 YYNGEE. Between the trimmed V and J ends, which lost 3 bases and 0 bases, there was a span of 13 bases. This CDR3 has 16 amino acids. Here the CDR3 reads CASSDLPGFSYNEQFF. DNA for the CDR3: TGTGCCAGCAGCGACCTTCCGGGTTTCTCCTACAATGAGCAGTTCTTC.

The table lists this clone with a few counts. The rearrangement uses TRBV5-1 and TRBJ2-5; 7 nucleotides match TRBD1. V lost 0 bases and J lost 3; bases outside the gene matches: 5. CDR1 SGHRS and CDR2 YFSETQ come from the germline V gene. CDR3 length equals 15 residues. The CDR3 is CASSLGPGGKETQYF. CDR3 sequence (DNA): TGCGCCAGCAGCTTGGGGCCAGGGGGTAAAGAGACCCAGTACTTC.

The chain links TRBV7-9 to TRBJ2-1, with TRBD2 identical over 13 bases. This CDR3 has 17 amino acids. Germline V gene sequence: CDR1 SEHNR, CDR2 FQNEAQ (reference sequence). V was pared by 6 bases and J by 4 bases, with 9 bases of the junction left unmatched. The CDR3 bases are TGTGCCAGCAGGATGGGACTAGCGGGAACAATGTACAATGAGCAGTTCTTC. Protein: CASRMGLAGTMYNEQFF.

V usage is TRBV21-1 and J usage is TRBJ1-6. TRBV21-1 corresponds to a pseudogene. CDR3 length: 18 amino acids. CDR3 sequence (DNA): TGTGCCAGCAGCAAAGAGATAACGGCTAGCTCCTATAATTCACCCCTCCACTTT. This encodes CASSKEITASSYNSPLHF.

The chain couples TRBV6-1 to TRBJ1-1; the D is unclear. CDR3 length: 16 amino acids. V was clipped by 4 bases and J by 1 base, with 16 bases between them. Germline-derived CDR1 and CDR2 are MNHNS and SASEGT. CDR3 protein: CASSAPGGRGNTEAFF. In DNA, the CDR3 is TGTGCCAGCAGTGCCCCCGGTGGCCGGGGGAACACTGAAGCTTTCTTT.

The J gene is TRBJ2-4, the V gene TRBV4-2; perhaps TRBD1 as D (6 bases). CDR1 and CDR2 from the germline V gene are LGHNA and YNFKEQ. The CDR3 length is 14 residues. The germline V and J ends were trimmed by 1 base and 4 bases, with 8 bases remaining between them. The CDR3 is CASSQVGQKNIQYF. CDR3 nucleotides: TGTGCCAGCAGCCAAGTTGGACAGAAAAACATTCAGTACTTC.

J is TRBJ1-1 and V is TRBV10-3, with D possibly TRBD1 on 5 matching bases. This CDR3 has 13 amino acids. V shed 6 bases and J shed 1 base, with 9 bases lying between them. From germline, CDR1 is ENHRY and CDR2 SYGVKD. Here the CDR3 reads CAIRDIPNTEAFF. The CDR3 DNA follows: TGTGCCATCAGGGACATACCGAACACTGAAGCTTTCTTT.